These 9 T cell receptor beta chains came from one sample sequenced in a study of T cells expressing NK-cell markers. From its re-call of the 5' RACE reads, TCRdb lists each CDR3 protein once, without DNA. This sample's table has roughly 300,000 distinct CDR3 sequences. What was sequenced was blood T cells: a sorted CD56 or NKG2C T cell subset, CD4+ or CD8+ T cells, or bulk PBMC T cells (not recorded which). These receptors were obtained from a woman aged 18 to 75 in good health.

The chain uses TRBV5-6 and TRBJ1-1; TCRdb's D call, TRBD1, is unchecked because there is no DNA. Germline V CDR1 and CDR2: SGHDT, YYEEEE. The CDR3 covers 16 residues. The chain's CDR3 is CASSPGQVGFRTEAFF.

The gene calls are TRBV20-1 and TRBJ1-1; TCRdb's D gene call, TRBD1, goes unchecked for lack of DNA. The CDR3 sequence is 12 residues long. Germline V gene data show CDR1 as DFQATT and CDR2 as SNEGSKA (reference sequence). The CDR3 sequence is CSASLTGWEAFF.

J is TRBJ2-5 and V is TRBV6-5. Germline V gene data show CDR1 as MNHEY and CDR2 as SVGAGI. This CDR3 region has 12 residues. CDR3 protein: CASSHAQETQYF.

CDR3 protein: CASSKRGSSYNEQFF. The chain carries TRBV28 and TRBJ2-1; TCRdb selects TRBD2, and the lack of DNA leaves this call unchecked. The CDR3 totals 15 residues. Germline loops: CDR1 MDHEN, CDR2 SYDVKM.

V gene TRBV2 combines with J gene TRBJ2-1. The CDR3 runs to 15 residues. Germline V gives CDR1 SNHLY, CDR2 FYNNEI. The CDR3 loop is CASRTAQTSYNEQFF. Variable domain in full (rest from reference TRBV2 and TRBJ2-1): EPEVTQTPSHQVTQMGQEVILRCVPISNHLYFYWYRQILGQKVEFLVSFYNNEISEKSEIFDDQFSVERPDGSNFTLKIRSTKLEDSAMYFCASRTAQTSYNEQFFGPGTRLTVL.

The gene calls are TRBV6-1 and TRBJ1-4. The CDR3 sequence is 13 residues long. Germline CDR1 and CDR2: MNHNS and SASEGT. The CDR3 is CASSDREGEKLFF.

The CDR3 sequence is CASSYPGGLSNQPQHF. The rearrangement uses TRBV6-2 or TRBV6-3 and TRBJ1-5; TCRdb reports TRBD1, a call that lacks DNA to check it against. This CDR3 contains 16 residues. Germline V CDR1 and CDR2: MNHEY, SVGEGT.

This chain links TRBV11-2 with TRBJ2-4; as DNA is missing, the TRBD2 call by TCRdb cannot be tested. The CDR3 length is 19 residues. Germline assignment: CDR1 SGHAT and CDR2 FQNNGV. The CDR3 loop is CASSPRGLAGGPVKNIQYF.

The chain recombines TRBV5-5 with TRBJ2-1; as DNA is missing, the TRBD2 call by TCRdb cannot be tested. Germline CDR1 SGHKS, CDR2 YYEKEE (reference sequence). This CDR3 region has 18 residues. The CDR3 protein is CASSLAPTSGIRYNEQFF.